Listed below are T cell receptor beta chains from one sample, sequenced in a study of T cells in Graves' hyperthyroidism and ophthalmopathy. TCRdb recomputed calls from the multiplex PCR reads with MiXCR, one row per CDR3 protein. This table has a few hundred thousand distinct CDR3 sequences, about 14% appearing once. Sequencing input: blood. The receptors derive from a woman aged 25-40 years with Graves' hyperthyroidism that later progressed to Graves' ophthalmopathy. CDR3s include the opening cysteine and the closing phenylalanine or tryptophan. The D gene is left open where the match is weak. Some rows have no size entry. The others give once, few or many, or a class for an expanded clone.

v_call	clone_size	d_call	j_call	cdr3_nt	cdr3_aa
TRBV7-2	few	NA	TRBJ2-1	TGTGCCAGCAGCATCCCGGGTGAGCAGTTCTTC	CASSIPGEQFF
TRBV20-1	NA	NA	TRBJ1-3	TGCAGTGCTAGAGATTTGAATCAAAACACCATATATTTT	CSARDLNQNTIYF
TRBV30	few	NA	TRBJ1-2	TGTGCCTGGACTACTAACTATGGCTACACCTTC	CAWTTNYGYTF
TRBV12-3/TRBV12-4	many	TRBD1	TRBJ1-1	TGTGCCAGCAGCCGAGCCCGAACAGGGGGCGGAGAAGCTTTCTTT	CASSRARTGGGEAFF
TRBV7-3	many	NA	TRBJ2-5	TGTGCCAGCAGCCCCCCCCTCCAGCGAAGAGAGACCCAGTACTTC	CASSPPLQRRETQYF
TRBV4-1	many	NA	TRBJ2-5	TGCGCCAGCAGCCAAGGGAAGTCGGTTGAGACCCAGTACTTC	CASSQGKSVETQYF
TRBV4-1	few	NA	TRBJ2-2	TGCGCCAGCAGCCAACGATACGGGATAGGCACCGGGGAGCTGTTTTTT	CASSQRYGIGTGELFF
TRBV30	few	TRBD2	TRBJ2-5	TGTGCCTGGAGCCGCGGGGGGGAGACCCAGTACTTC	CAWSRGGETQYF
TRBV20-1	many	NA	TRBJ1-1	TGCAGTGCTAGAGATGGGGGTGGCACTGAAGCTTTCTTT	CSARDGGGTEAFF
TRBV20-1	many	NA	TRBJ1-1	TGCAGTGCTAGATCGGGACGGGCCCGTGAAGCTTTCTTT	CSARSGRAREAFF
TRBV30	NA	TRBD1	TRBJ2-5	TGTGCCTGGAGCGGAGACAGGGCTCGGGAGACCCAGTACTTC	CAWSGDRARETQYF
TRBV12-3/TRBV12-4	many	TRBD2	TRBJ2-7	TGTGCCAGCAGTTTACCCACTAGCGGAGCCTACGAGCAGTACTTC	CASSLPTSGAYEQYF
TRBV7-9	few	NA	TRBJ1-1	TGTGCCAGCAGCTTACAGGGTCTGCTCATGAACACTGAAGCTTTCTTT	CASSLQGLLMNTEAFF
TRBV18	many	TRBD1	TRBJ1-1	TGTGCCAGCTCACCTGGACAGGGAATCACTGAAGCTTTCTTT	CASSPGQGITEAFF
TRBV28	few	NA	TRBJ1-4	TGTGCCAGCAGTTTAATCGGCCCTTCAACTAATGAAAAACTGTTTTTT	CASSLIGPSTNEKLFF
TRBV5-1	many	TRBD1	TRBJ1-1	TGCGCCAGCAGCGACGGGACAGGGGGCGGTATCACTGAAGCTTTCTTT	CASSDGTGGGITEAFF
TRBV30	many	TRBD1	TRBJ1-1	TGTGCCTGGAGTAGGGGCAGGGGGCAGAGGATGAACACTGAAGCTTTCTTT	CAWSRGRGQRMNTEAFF
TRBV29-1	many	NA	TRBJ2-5	TGCAGCGTTGAAGTACTGGGTTACAGAACCCAAGAGACCCAGTACTTC	CSVEVLGYRTQETQYF
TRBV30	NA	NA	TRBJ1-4	TGTGCCTGGAGTGTCCGTCGGACAACTAATGAAAAACTGTTTTTT	CAWSVRRTTNEKLFF
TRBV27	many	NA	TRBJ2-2	TGTGCCAGCAGTTTAACTCAGCAGGGGAACACCGGGGAGCTGTTTTTT	CASSLTQQGNTGELFF
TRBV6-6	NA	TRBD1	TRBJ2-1	TGTGCCAGCAGTTACTCGGCGGGACAGGGGAGAAATGAGCAGTTCTTC	CASSYSAGQGRNEQFF
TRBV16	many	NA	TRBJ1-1	TGTGCCAGCAGCCCCGAGGACGGGCTCACTGAAGCTTTCTTT	CASSPEDGLTEAFF
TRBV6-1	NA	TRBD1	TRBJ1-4	TGTGCCAGCAGAACCGGGACAGGGGGAGAAAAACTGTTTTTT	CASRTGTGGEKLFF
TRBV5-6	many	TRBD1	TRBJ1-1	TGTGCCAGCAGCTGGGGCAGGGGGCACACTGAAGCTTTCTTT	CASSWGRGHTEAFF
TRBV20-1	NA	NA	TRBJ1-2	TGCAGTGCTAGAACCCAGAATTCTAACTATGGCTACACCTTC	CSARTQNSNYGYTF
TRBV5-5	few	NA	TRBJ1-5	TGTGCCAGCAGCTGGGACCGCAACAATCAGCCCCAGCATTTT	CASSWDRNNQPQHF
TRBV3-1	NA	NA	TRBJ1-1	TGTGCCAGCAGCCAAGGACCCGAAGGCACTGAAGCTTTCTTT	CASSQGPEGTEAFF
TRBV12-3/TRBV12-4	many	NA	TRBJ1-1	TGTGCCAGCAGCCCCGCAGGGAAAACTGAAGCTTTCTTT	CASSPAGKTEAFF
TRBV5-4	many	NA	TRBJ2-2	TGTGCCAGCAGCCCCCCCATGGATGGCACCGGGGAGCTGTTTTTT	CASSPPMDGTGELFF
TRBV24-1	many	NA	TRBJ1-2	TGTGCCACCCTTGGGGCCGATAACTATGGCTACACCTTC	CATLGADNYGYTF
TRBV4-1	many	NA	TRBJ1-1	TGCGCCAGCACTTTAAGAAGAGACCTGAACACTGAAGCTTTCTTT	CASTLRRDLNTEAFF
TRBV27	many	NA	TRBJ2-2	TGTGCCAGCAGTCTCATCCCCCCCGGGGAGCTGTTTTTT	CASSLIPPGELFF
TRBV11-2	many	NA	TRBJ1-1	TGTGCCAGCAGCTTAGATACATCGAACACTGAAGCTTTCTTT	CASSLDTSNTEAFF
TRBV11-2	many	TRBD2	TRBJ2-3	TGTGCCAGCAGCTTCTTCTCGCGGGAGTCCCCAGATACGCAGTATTTT	CASSFFSRESPDTQYF
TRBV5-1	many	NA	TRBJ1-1	TGCGCCAGCAGCTTAGCGGGCGGACCCCTGAACACTGAAGCTTTCTTT	CASSLAGGPLNTEAFF